This entry concerns a single T cell receptor beta chain. The antigen is unknown. The CDR3 is 15 residues long. Germline CDR1 DFQATT, CDR2 SNEGSKA (reference sequence). The entry originates in a study of monozygotic twins with inflammatory bowel disease. Study observations and caveats: There was no way to distinguish the different T cell subtypes.

TCRdb re-analyzed the 5' RACE reads; it lists each CDR3 protein once, without DNA. The listing records about 110,000 distinct CDR3 sequences. The TCR originated in a human donor with ulcerative colitis or Crohn's disease, or a healthy co-twin of an affected twin (not recorded which). Input material: blood. This chain uses TRBV20-1 with TRBJ1-1; the TCRdb call, TRBD1, lacks DNA for checking. The chain's CDR3 is CSARDNGRGYVGAFF.